This T cell receptor (beta chain) was profiled in a study of cytomegalovirus exposure and HLA in healthy donors. Study-wide background: Inside one of the first data releases sat some 85 million unique TCRs taken from HLA-typed donors. General study findings and limits: In a later analysis, productive TCRs from donors in an Asian-associated ancestry cluster reportedly carried fewer N-insertions than the cohort mean.

PCR employed 60 Vbeta and 13 Jbeta primers. TCRdb's copy holds only in-frame clones and misses some; the assay was immunoSEQ multiplex PCR. Here the sample spans over 150,000 clones, around 79% being singletons. The sample holds a few counts of this clone. The antigen remains unidentified. The material sequenced was PBMCs. The sequence came from a man younger than 30 in good health and CMV-seronegative.

Written as DNA, the CDR3 is TGTGCCAGCAGCCCCCCTCAGGCCGGATACAATGAGCAGTTCTTC. This encodes CASSPPQAGYNEQFF. This chain uses TRBV28 with TRBJ2-1; D remains ambiguous. The CDR3 consists of 15 residues. Germline CDR1 reads MDHEN; CDR2 reads SYDVKM. V was clipped by 6 bases and J by 4 bases, with 16 bases between them.